These 15 T cell receptor beta chains came from one sample sequenced in a study of Graves' ophthalmopathy and Graves' hyperthyroidism (dated by TCRdb to about 2018). TCRdb lists the instrument as Illumina HiSeq 2000. For repertoire sequencing, the TCR beta CDR3 regions were amplified from RNA transcripts. The first round was an RT-PCR using HTBI primers with the Qiagen OneStep RT-PCR kit, and this first round was followed by a second-round multiplex PCR, then size selection and purification. TCRdb handled the public reads itself, with Q25 trimming in fastp and clone calling in MiXCR, and kept productive beta chains. Every distinct CDR3 protein forms one entry, paired with its most common genes and DNA. The sample includes 360,000 or so distinct CDR3 sequences, with approximately 20% observed a single time. The ten biggest clones cover more than 1.5% of the sample. Material: peripheral blood. Receptors originate from a woman aged 18 to 35 with Graves' ophthalmopathy. Donor details come from another sample of the same person, matched by shared clones.

This clonotype came up many times. V and J are TRBV3-1 and TRBJ2-6; D is unresolved. In germline, CDR1 is LGHDT, CDR2 YNNKEL (reference sequence). The CDR3 spans 14 residues. Trimming removed 3 bases from V and 1 base from J, with 4 bases in between. The chain's CDR3 is CASSQGSGANVLTF. The DNA of the CDR3 is TGTGCCAGCAGCCAGGGTTCTGGGGCCAACGTCCTGACTTTC.

This clonotype has at least ten counts. The rearrangement uses TRBV27 and TRBJ2-5; 7 nucleotides match TRBD2. CDR1 is MNHEY, CDR2 SMNVEV, per germline (reference sequence). The trim removed 6 bases at V and 4 bases at J, leaving 8 bases unmatched. The CDR3 length is 14 residues. CDR3 nucleotides: TGTGCCAGCAGCCTGGGCAGGGAGGGAGAGACCCAGTACTTC. Protein: CASSLGREGETQYF.

This clonotype has at least ten counts. The chain links TRBV6-1 to TRBJ2-2; 8 nucleotides match TRBD1. CDR1 MNHNS and CDR2 SASEGT come from the germline V gene. The CDR3 is 14 residues long. V was pared by 8 bases and J by 4 bases, with 6 bases of the junction left unmatched. The CDR3 reads CASCGTGATGELFF. The CDR3 DNA is TGTGCCAGCTGCGGGACAGGTGCCACCGGGGAGCTGTTTTTT.

This clonotype was detected many times. The rearrangement joins TRBV7-2 to TRBJ1-1, with D perhaps TRBD1 (5 bases). The germline V gene has CDR1 SGHTA and CDR2 FQGNSA. This CDR3 has 13 amino acids. Trimming left V 5 bases short and J 5 bases short, with 12 bases between. The CDR3 protein is CASSAGYSTEAFF. The CDR3 nucleotides are TGTGCCAGCAGCGCAGGGTATTCTACTGAAGCTTTCTTT. Complete variable domain (other parts from reference TRBV7-2 and TRBJ1-1): GAGVSQSPSNKVTEKGKDVELRCDPISGHTALYWYRQSLGQGLEFLIYFQGNSAPDKSGLPSDRFSAERTGGSVSTLTIQRTQQEDSAVYLCASSAGYSTEAFFGQGTRLTVV.

This clonotype was observed many times. The chain recombines TRBV28 with TRBJ1-1; 8 bases line up with TRBD1. Germline V gene sequence: CDR1 MDHEN, CDR2 SYDVKM. This CDR3 region has 15 residues. The ends lost 4 bases at V and 1 base at J; junction bases unmatched: 5. Here the CDR3 reads CASSSTGQANTEAFF. The CDR3, as DNA: TGTGCCAGCAGTTCGACGGGACAGGCGAACACTGAAGCTTTCTTT. Full variable domain (remainder filled in from reference TRBV28 and TRBJ1-1): DVKVTQSSRYLVKRTGEKVFLECVQDMDHENMFWYRQDPGLGLRLIYFSYDVKMKEKGDIPEGYSVSREKKERFSLILESASTNQTSMYLCASSSTGQANTEAFFGQGTRLTVV.

This clonotype has at least ten counts. The V call is TRBV9, the J call TRBJ2-1; TRBD1 agrees at 10 bases. Germline V gene sequence: CDR1 SGDLS, CDR2 YYNGEE. Unmatched junction bases numbered 8, after V lost 4 bases and J lost 7 bases. The CDR3 is made up of 15 amino acids. This CDR3 is CASSLRTGGFNEQFF. In DNA form, the CDR3 reads TGTGCCAGCAGCTTGCGGACAGGGGGATTTAATGAGCAGTTCTTC.

The sample holds many counts of this clonotype. CDR3 residues: CASGLAPSTGTQYF. Written as DNA, the CDR3 is TGTGCTAGTGGTTTGGCCCCGTCGACGGGGACCCAGTACTTC. V and J are TRBV12-5 and TRBJ2-5; no definite D call. This CDR3 spans 14 amino acids. V was pared by 1 base and J by 7 bases, with 13 bases between. The germline V gene encodes CDR1 LGHNT and CDR2 FRNRAP.

This clonotype was seen at least ten times. This rearrangement joins TRBV12-3 or TRBV12-4 to TRBJ2-5, with 10 nucleotides matching TRBD2. CDR3 length: 14 residues. V lost 5 bases, J lost 4 bases, and 4 bases stayed unmatched. For the CDR3, the DNA is TGTGCCAGCAGTCAGCGGGGGGGCTTAGAGACCCAGTACTTC. Translation gives CASSQRGGLETQYF.

This clonotype appeared many times. The rearrangement links TRBV6-1 to TRBJ1-5; a weak D match, TRBD1 (6 bases). The CDR3 consists of 18 residues. The V and J ends lost 2 bases and 5 bases respectively, with 22 bases between them. Germline assignment: CDR1 MNHNS and CDR2 SASEGT. CDR3 in amino acids: CASSERARGSVVDQPQHF. The CDR3 region has the DNA TGTGCCAGCAGTGAAAGGGCCAGGGGTAGCGTCGTAGATCAGCCCCAGCATTTT.

The chain joins TRBV6-2 or TRBV6-3 to TRBJ1-2; D uncertain. Trimming stripped 6 bases from V and 2 bases from J, with 10 bases between. Germline loops: CDR1 MNHEY, CDR2 SVGEGT. This CDR3 region has 13 residues. The CDR3 DNA follows: TGTGCCAGCAGGATTACTAACAACTATGGCTACACCTTC. It codes for CASRITNNYGYTF.

There are many counts of this clonotype. The chain links TRBV12-3 or TRBV12-4 to TRBJ2-2, with 14 bases matching TRBD2. The CDR3 totals 16 residues. V lost 3 bases and J lost 6; bases outside the gene matches: 3. CDR3 region: CASSLRLAGGPGELFF. The CDR3 nucleotides read TGTGCCAGCAGTTTGAGACTAGCGGGGGGGCCCGGGGAGCTGTTTTTT.

This clonotype was recorded at least ten times. The chain links TRBV30 to TRBJ2-7; a possible D gene is TRBD1 (6 bases). This CDR3 is 13 amino acids long. Trimming left V 2 bases short and J 7 bases short, with 15 bases between. CDR1 is GTSNPN, CDR2 SVGIG, per germline (reference sequence). For the CDR3, the DNA is TGTGCCTGGAGTATTCAGGGGATTCGGGAGCAGTACTTC. It encodes CAWSIQGIREQYF.

The chain carries TRBV28 and TRBJ2-7; unclear D gene. This CDR3 has 13 residues. Looked up from germline, CDR1 is MDHEN and CDR2 is SYDVKM. V was clipped by 5 bases and J by 4 bases, with 12 bases between them. The CDR3 loop is CASSPRVYYEQYF. In nucleotides, the CDR3 is TGTGCCAGCAGTCCAAGGGTATATTACGAGCAGTACTTC.

This clonotype occurred a few times. One base away lies a much larger clone, so this may be a sequencing read error. V and J are TRBV12-3 or TRBV12-4 and TRBJ2-5, with TRBD2 as a possible D gene (6 bases). With 6 bases removed from V and 2 bases from J, the gap between germline ends came to 10 bases. The length of the CDR3 is 13 residues. The CDR3 spells CASRGLGQETQYF. The CDR3 DNA is TGTGCCAGCAGGGGACTGGGACAAGAGACCCAGTACTTC.

This clonotype was recorded many times. DNA for the CDR3: TGTGCCATCAGACAGGACACCTCTGGGGCCAACGTCCTGACTTTC. Amino acid sequence: CAIRQDTSGANVLTF. The genes are TRBV10-3 and TRBJ2-6, with a possible D match to TRBD1 (5 bases). The CDR3 loop spans 15 amino acids. The germline V gene has CDR1 ENHRY and CDR2 SYGVKD. V lost 6 bases and J 0 bases, leaving 9 bases between the germline ends.